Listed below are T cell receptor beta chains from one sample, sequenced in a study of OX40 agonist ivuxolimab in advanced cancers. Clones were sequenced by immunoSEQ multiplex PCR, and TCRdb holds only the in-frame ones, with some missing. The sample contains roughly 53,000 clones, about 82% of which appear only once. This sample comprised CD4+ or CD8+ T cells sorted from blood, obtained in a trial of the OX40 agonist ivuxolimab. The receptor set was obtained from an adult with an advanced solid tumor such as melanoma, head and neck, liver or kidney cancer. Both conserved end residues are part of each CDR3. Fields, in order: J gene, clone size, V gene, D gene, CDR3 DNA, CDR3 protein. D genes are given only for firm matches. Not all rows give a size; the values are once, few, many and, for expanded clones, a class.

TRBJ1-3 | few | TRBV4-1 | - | TGCGCCAGCAGCCAAGGGTTGGCGTCTGGAAACACCATATATTTT | CASSQGLASGNTIYF
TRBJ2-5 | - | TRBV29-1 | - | TGCAGCGTTGGGGGGTTAGCGAGGCAAGAGACCCAGTACTTC | CSVGGLARQETQYF
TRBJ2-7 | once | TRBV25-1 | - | TGTGCCAGCAGTCCCAGATCCTCCTACGAGCAGTACTTC | CASSPRSSYEQYF
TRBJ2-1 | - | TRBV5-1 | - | TGCGCCAGCAGCTTGGATCCCCAGTTCAATGAGCAGTTCTTC | CASSLDPQFNEQFF
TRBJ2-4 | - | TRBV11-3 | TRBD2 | TGTGCCAGCAGCTTAGATCCGGTATTAGCGGGAGGAAAAAACATTCAGTACTTC | CASSLDPVLAGGKNIQYF
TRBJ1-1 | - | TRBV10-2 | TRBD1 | TGCGCCACCTCGACAGGGAGGAGGACTGAAGCTTTCTTT | CATSTGRRTEAFF
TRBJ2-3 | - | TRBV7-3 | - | TGTGCCAGCAGCTTAACCTCAGGGGCATCTACAGATACGCAGTATTTT | CASSLTSGASTDTQYF
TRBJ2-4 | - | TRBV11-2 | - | TGTGCCAGCAGAGAGTGGGGAACCAAAAACATTCAGTACTTC | CASREWGTKNIQYF
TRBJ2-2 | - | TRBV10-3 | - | TGTGCCATCAGTCGGACAACTTACGACAACACCGGGGAGCTGTTTTTT | CAISRTTYDNTGELFF
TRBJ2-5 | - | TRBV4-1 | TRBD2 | TGCGCCAGCAGCCAAGACTTTTCGACTAGCGGGAAAGAGACCCAGTACTTC | CASSQDFSTSGKETQYF
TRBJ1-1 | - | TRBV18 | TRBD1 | TGTGCCAGCTCACCAGGACAGGACTTCACTGAAGCTTTCTTT | CASSPGQDFTEAFF
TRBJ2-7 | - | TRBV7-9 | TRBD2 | TGTGCCAGCAGCTTTAGCGGGAGCTCCTACGAGCAGTACTTC | CASSFSGSSYEQYF
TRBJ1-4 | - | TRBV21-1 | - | TGTGCCAGCAGCAACAGATTTAATGAAAAACTGTTTTTT | CASSNRFNEKLFF
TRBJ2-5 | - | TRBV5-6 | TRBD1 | TGTGCCAGCCAGGGGGTACGGGGTACGTCGACCCAGTACTTC | CASQGVRGTSTQYF
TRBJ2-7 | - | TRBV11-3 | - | TGTGCCAGCAGCTTAGTTTCAGTTGTCGAGCAGTACTTC | CASSLVSVVEQYF
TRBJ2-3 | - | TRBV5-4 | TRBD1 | TGTGCCAGCAGCTTGGACCTCCGACAGGGTGCAGATACGCAGTATTTT | CASSLDLRQGADTQYF
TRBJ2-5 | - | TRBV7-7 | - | TGTGCCAGCAGCCTTGGACAGACCTTCGAGAGGTACTTC | CASSLGQTFERYF
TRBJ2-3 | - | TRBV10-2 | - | TGCGCCAGCAGTGAAAGAGATACGCAGTATTTT | CASSERDTQYF
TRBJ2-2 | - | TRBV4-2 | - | TGTGCCAGCAGCCAAGATCGGGGATATCGGGCCCAGAACACCGGGGAGCTGTTTTTT | CASSQDRGYRAQNTGELFF
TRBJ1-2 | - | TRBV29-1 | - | TGCAGCGTTGAAGATTTACGGGGGGACTATGGCTACACCTTC | CSVEDLRGDYGYTF
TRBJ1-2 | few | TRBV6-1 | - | TGTGCCAGCAAACCGGGCCCCCGGGCCAATGGCTACACCTTC | CASKPGPRANGYTF
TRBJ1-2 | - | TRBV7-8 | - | TGTGCCAGCAGCTTATTCAGGAACCAAGCTAACTATGGCTACACCTTC | CASSLFRNQANYGYTF
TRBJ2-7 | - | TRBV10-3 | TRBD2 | TGTGCCATCAGTGGGACTAGTCTGTACGAGCAGTACTTC | CAISGTSLYEQYF
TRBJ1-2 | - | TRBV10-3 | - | TGTGCCATCAAGCTCACGGGGAACACTGGCTACACCTTC | CAIKLTGNTGYTF
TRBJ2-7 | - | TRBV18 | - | TGTGCCAGCTCACCACCCGGGGTCGGAGGCGAGCAGTACTTC | CASSPPGVGGEQYF
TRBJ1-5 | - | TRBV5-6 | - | TGTGCCAGCAGCTTCCAAGGCAGAGTCAATCAGCCCCAGCATTTT | CASSFQGRVNQPQHF
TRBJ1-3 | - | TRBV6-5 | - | TGTGCCACCCGGCGGAGCTCTGGAAACACCATATATTTT | CATRRSSGNTIYF
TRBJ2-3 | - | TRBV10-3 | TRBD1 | TGTGCCATCAAGGGGGCCCGCACAGATACGCAGTATTTT | CAIKGARTDTQYF
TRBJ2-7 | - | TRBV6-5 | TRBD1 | TGTGCCAGCAGGACAGGGCTCCACGAGCAGTACTTC | CASRTGLHEQYF
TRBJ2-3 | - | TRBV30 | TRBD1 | TGTGCCTGGAGTGTGGGGACAGGCGCCCGCAGAGATACGCAGTATTTT | CAWSVGTGARRDTQYF
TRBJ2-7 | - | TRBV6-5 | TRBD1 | TGTGCCAGCAGCGATCCAGGGGGCAATCCCTACGAGCAGTACTTC | CASSDPGGNPYEQYF
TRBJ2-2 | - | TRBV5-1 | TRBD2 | TGCGCCAGCAGCTTGGGTTTAGCGGGAGGTGAGCTGTTTTTT | CASSLGLAGGELFF
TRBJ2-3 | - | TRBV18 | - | TGTGCCAGCTCACCACGAAGTGTTAGCACAGATACGCAGTATTTT | CASSPRSVSTDTQYF
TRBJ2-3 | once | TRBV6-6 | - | TGTGCCAGCACCCGGGACGGCTCCACAGATACGCAGTATTTT | CASTRDGSTDTQYF
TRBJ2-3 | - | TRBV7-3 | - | TGTGCCAGCAGCCCCCACGGACTCCAAAGCACAGATACGCAGTATTTT | CASSPHGLQSTDTQYF
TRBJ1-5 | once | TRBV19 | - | TGTGCCAGTAGGCGGGCGGGCCAGCCCCAGCATTTT | CASRRAGQPQHF
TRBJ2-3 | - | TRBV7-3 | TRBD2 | TGTGCCAGCAGCTTATATGGGGACTACACAGATACGCAGTATTTT | CASSLYGDYTDTQYF
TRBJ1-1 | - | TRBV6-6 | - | TGTGCCAGCAGTTACTCGAAAGGGGTAAACACTGAAGCTTCCTTT | CASSYSKGVNTEASF
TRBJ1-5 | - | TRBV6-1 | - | TGTGCCAGCAGTGAATTTGGGGGTGGGGTAGGGTTTACCAATCAGCCCCAGCATTTT | CASSEFGGGVGFTNQPQHF
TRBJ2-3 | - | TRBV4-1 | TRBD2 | TGCGCCAGCACCGCAATAACCGTTGGCGGGAGAGATGCAGATACGCAGTATTTT | CASTAITVGGRDADTQYF
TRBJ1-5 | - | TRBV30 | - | TGTGCCTTCAGGGATGGCAATCAGCCCCAGCATTTT | CAFRDGNQPQHF
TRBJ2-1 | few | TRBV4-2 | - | TGTGCCAGCAGCCAAGATTCGGGCAGGTCTACCTACAATGAGCAGTTCTTC | CASSQDSGRSTYNEQFF
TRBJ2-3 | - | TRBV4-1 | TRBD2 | TGCGCCAGCGGATTGACTAGCAGTTACACAGATACGCAGTATTTT | CASGLTSSYTDTQYF
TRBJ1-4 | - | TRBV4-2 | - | TGTGCCAGCAGCCAACGAGTTCTTAATGAAAAACTGTTTTTT | CASSQRVLNEKLFF
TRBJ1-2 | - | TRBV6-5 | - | TGTGCCAGCAGACCCGGACAGAGCTTCTTTGGCTACACCTTC | CASRPGQSFFGYTF
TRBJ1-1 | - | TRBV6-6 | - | TGTGCCAGCAGCTTACAGGCGAACACTGAAGCTTTCTTT | CASSLQANTEAFF
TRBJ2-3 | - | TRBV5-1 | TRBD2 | TGCGCCAGCAACGGCGGGGGGGACACAGATACGCAGTATTTT | CASNGGGDTDTQYF
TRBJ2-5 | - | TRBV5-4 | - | TGTGCCAGCAGCCCCAGCGAGCAAGAGACCCAGTACTTC | CASSPSEQETQYF
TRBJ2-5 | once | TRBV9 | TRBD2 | TGTGCCAGCAGCGCCGAAGTTCCGGGACTAGCGGGACAAGAGACCCAGTACTTC | CASSAEVPGLAGQETQYF
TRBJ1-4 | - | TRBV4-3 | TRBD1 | TGCGCCAGCAGCCTGACAGGGGGCATGGGTGAAAAACTGTTTTTT | CASSLTGGMGEKLFF
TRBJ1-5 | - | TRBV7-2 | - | TGTGCCAGCAGCTTAGAAGGGGGGGAGGGTCAGCCCCAGCATTTT | CASSLEGGEGQPQHF
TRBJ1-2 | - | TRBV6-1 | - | TGTGCCAGCAGTGGACGGACAGAGAACTATGGCTACACCTTC | CASSGRTENYGYTF
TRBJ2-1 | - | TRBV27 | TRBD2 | TGTGCCAGCAGTCTGGGACTAGCGGGAGGTGGTGAGCAGTTCTTC | CASSLGLAGGGEQFF
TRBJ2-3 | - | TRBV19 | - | TGTGCCAGTAAGTGGGACTTCAGGACAGATACGCAGTATTTT | CASKWDFRTDTQYF
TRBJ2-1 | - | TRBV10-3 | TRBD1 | TGTGCCATCAGCCGGGACAGGGACTACAATGAGCAGTTCTTC | CAISRDRDYNEQFF
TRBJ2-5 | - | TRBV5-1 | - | TGCGCCAGTCCGCTTCCGGGGACACGGTGGGAGACCCAGTACTTC | CASPLPGTRWETQYF